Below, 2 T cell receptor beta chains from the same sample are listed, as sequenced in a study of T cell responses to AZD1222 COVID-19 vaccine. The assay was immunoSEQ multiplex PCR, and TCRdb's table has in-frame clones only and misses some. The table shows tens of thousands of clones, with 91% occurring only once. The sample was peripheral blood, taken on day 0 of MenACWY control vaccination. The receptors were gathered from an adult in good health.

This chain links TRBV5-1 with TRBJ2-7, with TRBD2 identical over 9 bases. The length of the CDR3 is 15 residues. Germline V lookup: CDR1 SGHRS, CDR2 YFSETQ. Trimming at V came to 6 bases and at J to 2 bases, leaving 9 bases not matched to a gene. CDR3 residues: CASTPGLAQTYEQYF. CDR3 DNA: TGCGCCAGCACCCCTGGACTAGCGCAAACCTACGAGCAGTACTTC.

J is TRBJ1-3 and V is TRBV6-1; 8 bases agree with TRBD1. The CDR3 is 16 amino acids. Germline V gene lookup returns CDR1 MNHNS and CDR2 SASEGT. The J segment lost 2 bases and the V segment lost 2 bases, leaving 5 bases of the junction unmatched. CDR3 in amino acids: CASSEFRGQTGNTIYF. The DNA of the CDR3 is TGTGCCAGCAGTGAATTCAGGGGGCAAACTGGAAACACCATATATTTT.